What follows are 9 T cell receptor beta chains derived from one specimen sequenced in a study of blood T cells in healthy people across ages. With a J-beta primer mix and a sample-barcoded 5' primer, a second PCR ran about 7 to 12 cycles. MiXCR, run by TCRdb on the 5' RACE reads, gives a single entry per CDR3 protein. Here the sample spans hundreds of thousands of distinct CDR3 sequences, about 45% being singletons. The sequenced sample was blood. The origin of the receptors is a man older than 75 in good health.

This chain uses TRBV12-3 or TRBV12-4 with TRBJ1-2, with D possibly matching TRBD1 (5 bases). Trimming left V 5 bases short and J 4 bases short, with 14 bases between. The CDR3 loop spans 14 amino acids. The CDR3 DNA reads as TGTGCCAGCAGTGGTAGCAGGGCCATCTATGGCTACACCTTC. It yields the protein CASSGSRAIYGYTF.

In this sample, this clonotype turned up a few times. V and J are TRBV9 and TRBJ2-7; TRBD2 agrees at 12 bases. CDR3 length equals 15 residues. CDR1 and CDR2 from the germline V gene are SGDLS and YYNGEE. V was clipped by 4 bases and J by 4 bases; unmatched bases: 6. The CDR3 DNA sequence: TGTGCCAGCAGCAACACCGGGACTAGCGGGTACGAGCAGTACTTC. The encoded protein is CASSNTGTSGYEQYF.

V usage is TRBV7-9 and J usage is TRBJ2-7; maybe TRBD2 (5 bases). The ends were cut back, 3 bases at V and 2 bases at J, with 17 bases in the middle. The CDR3 covers 16 residues. Germline V lookup: CDR1 SEHNR, CDR2 FQNEAQ (reference sequence). DNA for the CDR3: TGTGCCAGCAGCTTTTCCCCGGGGAAGAACACCTACGAGCAGTACTTC. Its protein product is CASSFSPGKNTYEQYF.

This chain connects TRBV4-3 to TRBJ1-5; D remains ambiguous. The V and J ends lost 0 bases and 7 bases respectively, with 7 bases between them. The CDR3 is 13 amino acids. From germline, CDR1 is LGHNA and CDR2 YSLEER. The CDR3, as DNA: TGCGCCAGCAGCCAAGATACCCGCCAGCCCCAGCATTTT. It yields the protein CASSQDTRQPQHF.

The chain links TRBV9 to TRBJ2-3; D may be TRBD2 (6 bases). CDR3 length equals 15 residues. CDR1 is SGDLS, CDR2 YYNGEE, per germline. V gave up 2 bases and J gave up 0 bases, with 10 bases separating them. Here the CDR3 DNA reads TGTGCCAGCAGCGTCGGGACTTCTAGCACAGATACGCAGTATTTT. It translates to CASSVGTSSTDTQYF.

This clonotype was found a few times. The chain employs TRBV29-1 and TRBJ2-4, with D perhaps TRBD1 (5 bases). The assigned J gene may be wrong: the sequence end matches TRBJ2-5 better. Germline V gene lookup returns CDR1 SQVTM and CDR2 ANQGSEA. The CDR3 is made up of 13 amino acids. The CDR3 DNA reads as TGCAGCGTTGAAGGGGGCATCCAAGAGACCCAGTACTTC. This codes for CSVEGGIQETQYF.

The chain is built from TRBV29-1 and TRBJ1-6, with 8 bases matching TRBD1. V gave up 7 bases and J gave up 7 bases; unmatched junction bases: 6. Germline V gives CDR1 SQVTM, CDR2 ANQGSEA. CDR3 length: 13 amino acids. The CDR3 region has the DNA TGCAGCGCCGGGACAGGAACCAATTCACCCCTCCACTTT. This gives the protein CSAGTGTNSPLHF.

This clonotype has only a few counts. This chain connects TRBV29-1 to TRBJ2-7; 13 positions agree with TRBD2. The germline gives CDR1 SQVTM, CDR2 ANQGSEA. This CDR3 contains 13 residues. J gave up 3 bases and V 6 bases, and 2 bases lay outside the gene matches. CDR3 DNA sequence: TGCAGCGTCAGGACTAGCGGGGGCTACGAGCAGTACTTC. The encoded protein is CSVRTSGGYEQYF.

This clonotype occurred once. The rearrangement uses TRBV29-1 and TRBJ2-3; 7 positions agree with TRBD1. The V gene's germline CDR1 is SQVTM and CDR2 ANQGSEA. Trimming took 7 bases from V and 5 from J; bases not matched to a gene: 12. The CDR3 is 14 amino acids. CDR3 protein: CSAEGQLVGDTQYF. The CDR3 region has the DNA TGCAGCGCCGAGGGACAGTTAGTCGGAGATACGCAGTATTTT.